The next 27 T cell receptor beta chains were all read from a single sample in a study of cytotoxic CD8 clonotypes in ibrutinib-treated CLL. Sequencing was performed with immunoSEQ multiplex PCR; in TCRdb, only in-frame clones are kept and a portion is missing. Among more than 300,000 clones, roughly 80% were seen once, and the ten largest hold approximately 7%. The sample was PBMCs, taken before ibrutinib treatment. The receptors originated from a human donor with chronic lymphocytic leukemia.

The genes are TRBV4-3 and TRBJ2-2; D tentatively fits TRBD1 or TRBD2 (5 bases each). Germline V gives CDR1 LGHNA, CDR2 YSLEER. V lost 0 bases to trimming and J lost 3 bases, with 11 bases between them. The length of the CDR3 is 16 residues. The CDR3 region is CASSQEPGRHTGELFF. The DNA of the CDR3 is TGCGCCAGCAGCCAAGAACCGGGACGGCACACCGGGGAGCTGTTTTTT.

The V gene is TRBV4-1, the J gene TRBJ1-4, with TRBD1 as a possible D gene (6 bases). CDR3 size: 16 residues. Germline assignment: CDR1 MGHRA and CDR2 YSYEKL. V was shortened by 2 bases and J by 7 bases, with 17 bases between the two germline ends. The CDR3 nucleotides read TGCGCCAGCAGCCAACCTGGTGGGGGCGAGGGTGAAAAACTGTTTTTT. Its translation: CASSQPGGGEGEKLFF.

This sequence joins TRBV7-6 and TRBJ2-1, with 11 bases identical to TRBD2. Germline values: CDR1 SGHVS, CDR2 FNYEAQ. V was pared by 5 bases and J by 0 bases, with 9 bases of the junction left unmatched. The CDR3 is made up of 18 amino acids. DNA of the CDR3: TGTGCCAGCAGCGCATCGGGACTAGCGGCCCACTCCTACAATGAGCAGTTCTTC. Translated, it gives CASSASGLAAHSYNEQFF.

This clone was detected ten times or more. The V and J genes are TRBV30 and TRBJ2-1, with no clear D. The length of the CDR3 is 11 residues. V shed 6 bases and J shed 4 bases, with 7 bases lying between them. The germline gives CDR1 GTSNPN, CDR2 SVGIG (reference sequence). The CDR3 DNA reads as TGTGCCTGTGACCAGTACAATGAGCAGTTCTTC. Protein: CACDQYNEQFF.

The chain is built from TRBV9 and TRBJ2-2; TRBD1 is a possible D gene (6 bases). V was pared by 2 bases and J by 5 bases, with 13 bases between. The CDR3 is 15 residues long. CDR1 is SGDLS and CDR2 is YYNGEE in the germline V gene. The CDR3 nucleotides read TGTGCCAGCAGCGTCCGGGACATTACTACCGGGGAGCTGTTTTTT. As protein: CASSVRDITTGELFF.

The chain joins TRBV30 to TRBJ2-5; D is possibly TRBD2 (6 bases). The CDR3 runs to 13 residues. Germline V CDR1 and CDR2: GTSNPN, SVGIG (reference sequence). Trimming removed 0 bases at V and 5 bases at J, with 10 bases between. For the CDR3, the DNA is TGTGCCTGGAGTGTTGCGGGGTCGGAGACCCAGTACTTC. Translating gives CAWSVAGSETQYF.

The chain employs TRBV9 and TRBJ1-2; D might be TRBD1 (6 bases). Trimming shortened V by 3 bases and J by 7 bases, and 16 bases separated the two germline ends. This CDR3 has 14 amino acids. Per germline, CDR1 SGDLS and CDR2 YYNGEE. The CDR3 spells CASSAPGGGRGYTF. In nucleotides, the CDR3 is TGTGCCAGCAGCGCGCCGGGGGGCGGGCGTGGCTACACCTTC.

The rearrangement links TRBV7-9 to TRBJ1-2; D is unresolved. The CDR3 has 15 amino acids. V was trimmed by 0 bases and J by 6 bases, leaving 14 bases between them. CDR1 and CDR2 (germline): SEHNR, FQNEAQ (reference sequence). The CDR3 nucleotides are TGTGCCAGCAGCTTAGCGCGTGAGGGATTGGATGGCTACACCTTC. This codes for CASSLAREGLDGYTF.

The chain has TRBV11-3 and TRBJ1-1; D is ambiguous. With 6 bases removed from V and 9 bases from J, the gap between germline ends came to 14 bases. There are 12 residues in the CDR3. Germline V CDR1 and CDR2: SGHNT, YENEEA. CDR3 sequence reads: CASSLDKGQAFF. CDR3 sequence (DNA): TGTGCCAGCAGTCTCGACAAGGGTCAAGCTTTCTTT.

The CDR3 coding sequence is TGTGCCAGCAGCCAACGAACCTTGAGCTCCTACGAGCAGTACTTC. As protein: CASSQRTLSSYEQYF. The chain is built from TRBV4-2 and TRBJ2-7, with D hard to call. Germline loops: CDR1 LGHNA, CDR2 YNFKEQ. The CDR3 is 15 amino acids. V was cut by 2 bases and J by 0 bases, with 11 bases left in between.

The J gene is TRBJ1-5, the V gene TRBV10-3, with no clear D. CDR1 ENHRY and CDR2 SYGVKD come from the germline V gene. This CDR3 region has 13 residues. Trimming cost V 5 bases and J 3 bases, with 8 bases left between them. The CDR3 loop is CAISSDPNQPQHF. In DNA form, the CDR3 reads TGTGCCATCAGTTCGGACCCCAATCAGCCCCAGCATTTT.

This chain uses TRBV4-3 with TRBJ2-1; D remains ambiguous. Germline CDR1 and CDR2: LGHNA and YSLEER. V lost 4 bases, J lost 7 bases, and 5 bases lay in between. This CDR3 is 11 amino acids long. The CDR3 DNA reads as TGCGCCAGCAGCCTATTAAATGAGCAGTTCTTC. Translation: CASSLLNEQFF.

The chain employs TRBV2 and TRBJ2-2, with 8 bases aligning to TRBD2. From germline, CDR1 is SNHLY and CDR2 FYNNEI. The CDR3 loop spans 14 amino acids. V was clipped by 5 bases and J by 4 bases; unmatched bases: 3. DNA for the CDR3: TGTGCCAGCAGTAGAAGCGGGAGCACCGGGGAGCTGTTTTTT. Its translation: CASSRSGSTGELFF.

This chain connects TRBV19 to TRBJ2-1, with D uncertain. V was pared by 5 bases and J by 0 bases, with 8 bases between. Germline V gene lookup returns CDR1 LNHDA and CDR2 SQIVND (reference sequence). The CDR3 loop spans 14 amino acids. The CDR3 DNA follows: TGTGCCAGTAGTCCCGCGAGCTCCTACAATGAGCAGTTCTTC. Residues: CASSPASSYNEQFF.

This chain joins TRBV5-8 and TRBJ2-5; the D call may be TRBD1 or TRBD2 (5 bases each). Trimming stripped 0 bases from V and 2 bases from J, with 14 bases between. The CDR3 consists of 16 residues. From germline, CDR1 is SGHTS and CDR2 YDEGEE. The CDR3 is CASSLDGTVLQETQYF. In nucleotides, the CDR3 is TGTGCCAGCAGCTTGGACGGGACGGTACTTCAAGAGACCCAGTACTTC.

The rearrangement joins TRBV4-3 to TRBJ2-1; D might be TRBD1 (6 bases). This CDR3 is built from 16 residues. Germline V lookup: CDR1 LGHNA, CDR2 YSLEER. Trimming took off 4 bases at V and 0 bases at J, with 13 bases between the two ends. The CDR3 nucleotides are TGCGCCAGCAGCCGGTATACAGGGAGCTCCTACAATGAGCAGTTCTTC. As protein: CASSRYTGSSYNEQFF.

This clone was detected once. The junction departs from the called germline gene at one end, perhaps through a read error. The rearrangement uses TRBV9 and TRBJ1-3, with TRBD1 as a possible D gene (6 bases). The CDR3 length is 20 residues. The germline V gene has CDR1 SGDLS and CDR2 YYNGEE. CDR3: CASSARTDFNLLSSGNTIYF. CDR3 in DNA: TGTGCTAGCAGCGCGAGGACAGACTTCAACCTACTGAGCTCTGGAAACACCATATATTTT.

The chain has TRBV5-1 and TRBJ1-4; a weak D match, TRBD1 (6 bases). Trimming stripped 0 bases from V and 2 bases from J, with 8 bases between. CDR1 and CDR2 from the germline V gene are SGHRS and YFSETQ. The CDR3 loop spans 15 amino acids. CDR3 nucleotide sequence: TGCGCCAGCAGCTTGGGACAGGCGACTAATGAAAAACTGTTTTTT. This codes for CASSLGQATNEKLFF.

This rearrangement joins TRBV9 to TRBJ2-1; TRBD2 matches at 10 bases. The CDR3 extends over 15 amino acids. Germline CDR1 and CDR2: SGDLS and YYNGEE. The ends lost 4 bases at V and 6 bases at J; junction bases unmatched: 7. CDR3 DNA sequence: TGTGCCAGCAGCAAAGGGACTAGCGAGACCAATGAGCAGTTCTTC. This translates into CASSKGTSETNEQFF.

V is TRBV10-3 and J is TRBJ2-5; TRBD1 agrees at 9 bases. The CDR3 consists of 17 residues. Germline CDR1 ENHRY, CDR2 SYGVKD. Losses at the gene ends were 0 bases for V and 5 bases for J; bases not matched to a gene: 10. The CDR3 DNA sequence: TGTGCCATCAGTGAGTCGAGGGTACAGGGGGCGAGGGAGACCCAGTACTTC. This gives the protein CAISESRVQGARETQYF.

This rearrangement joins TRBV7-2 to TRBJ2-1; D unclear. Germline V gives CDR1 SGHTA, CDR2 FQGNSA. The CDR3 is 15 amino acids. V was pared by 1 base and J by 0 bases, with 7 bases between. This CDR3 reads CASSLDRGSYNEQFF. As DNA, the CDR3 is TGTGCCAGCAGCTTAGACAGAGGCTCCTACAATGAGCAGTTCTTC.

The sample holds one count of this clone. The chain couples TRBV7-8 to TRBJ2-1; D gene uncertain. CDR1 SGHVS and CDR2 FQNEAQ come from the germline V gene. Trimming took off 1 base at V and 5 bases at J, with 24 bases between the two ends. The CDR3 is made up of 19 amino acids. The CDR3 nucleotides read TGTGCCAGCAGCTTAGTACGACACCTTCTCTCCAAAGAAGACAATGAGCAGTTCTTC. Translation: CASSLVRHLLSKEDNEQFF.

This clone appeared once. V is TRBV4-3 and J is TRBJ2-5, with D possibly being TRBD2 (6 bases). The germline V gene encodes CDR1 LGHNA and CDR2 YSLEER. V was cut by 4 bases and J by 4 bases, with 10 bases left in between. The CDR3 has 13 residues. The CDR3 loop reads CASSPGVGETQYF. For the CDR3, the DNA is TGCGCCAGCAGCCCGGGGGTCGGAGAGACCCAGTACTTC.

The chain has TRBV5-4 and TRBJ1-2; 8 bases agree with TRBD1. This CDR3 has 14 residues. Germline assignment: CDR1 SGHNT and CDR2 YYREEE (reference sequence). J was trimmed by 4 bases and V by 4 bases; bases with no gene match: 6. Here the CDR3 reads CASSPGQGGYGYTF. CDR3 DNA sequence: TGTGCCAGCAGCCCCGGACAGGGTGGCTATGGCTACACCTTC.

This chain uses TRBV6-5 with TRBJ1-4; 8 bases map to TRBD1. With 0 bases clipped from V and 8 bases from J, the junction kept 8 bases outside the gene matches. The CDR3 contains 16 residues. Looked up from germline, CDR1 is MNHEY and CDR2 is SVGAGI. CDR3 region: CASSYSSRGQGEKLFF. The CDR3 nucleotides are TGTGCCAGCAGTTACTCGAGCAGGGGGCAGGGGGAAAAACTGTTTTTT.

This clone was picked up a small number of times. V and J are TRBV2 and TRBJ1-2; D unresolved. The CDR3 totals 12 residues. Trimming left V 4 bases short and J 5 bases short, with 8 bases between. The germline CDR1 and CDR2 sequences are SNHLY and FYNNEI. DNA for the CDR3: TGTGCCAGCAGTGTAGCTCCATATGGCTACACCTTC. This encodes CASSVAPYGYTF.

The CDR3 sequence is CASSQDSQTQYF. In DNA form, the CDR3 reads TGTGCCAGCAGCCAAGATTCTCAGACGCAGTATTTT. The gene calls are TRBV5-4 and TRBJ2-3; no firm D call. The CDR3 consists of 12 residues. The germline V gene encodes CDR1 SGHNT and CDR2 YYREEE (reference sequence). Trimming cost V 4 bases and J 9 bases, with 12 bases left between them.